Listed below are T cell receptor beta chains from one sample, sequenced in a study of blood T cell repertoires in COVID-19. The repertoire was sequenced with immunoSEQ multiplex PCR; TCRdb's copy has only in-frame clones and lacks some. The repertoire holds approximately 300,000 clones, with roughly 90% as singletons. The sequencing sample was made of peripheral blood. These receptor sequences come from a man aged 18 to 29 who had recovered from COVID-19. Both conserved end residues are part of each CDR3. Each record gives: D gene, V gene, J gene, clone size, CDR3 protein, CDR3 DNA. The D gene is left open where the match is weak. Expanded clones get a size class; other rows say once, few or many, or leave the size out.

d_gene: TRBD1; v_gene: TRBV5-5; j_gene: TRBJ1-5; abundance: -; CDR3aa: CASSTGTGGMQPQHF; CDR3nt: TGTGCCAGCAGCACCGGGACAGGGGGCATGCAGCCCCAGCATTTT
d_gene: -; v_gene: TRBV10-2; j_gene: TRBJ1-1; abundance: -; CDR3aa: CASSEQGGTEAFF; CDR3nt: TGCGCCAGCAGTGAGCAGGGAGGCACTGAAGCTTTCTTT
d_gene: TRBD1; v_gene: TRBV10-3; j_gene: TRBJ2-2; abundance: -; CDR3aa: CATRGQGENTGELFF; CDR3nt: TGTGCCACCCGTGGACAGGGTGAGAACACCGGGGAGCTGTTTTTT
d_gene: TRBD1; v_gene: TRBV19; j_gene: TRBJ2-3; abundance: -; CDR3aa: CASRGVGGAYTQYF; CDR3nt: TGTGCCAGTAGGGGCGTAGGGGGCGCCTATACGCAGTATTTT
d_gene: TRBD2; v_gene: TRBV3-1/TRBV3-2; j_gene: TRBJ2-1; abundance: -; CDR3aa: CASSYDGGRYNEQFF; CDR3nt: TGTGCCAGCAGCTACGACGGCGGGAGGTACAATGAGCAGTTCTTC
d_gene: -; v_gene: TRBV7-9; j_gene: TRBJ1-5; abundance: -; CDR3aa: CASSQGPLGDQPQHF; CDR3nt: TGTGCCAGCAGCCAGGGCCCCCTGGGCGATCAGCCCCAGCATTTT
d_gene: -; v_gene: TRBV18; j_gene: TRBJ1-6; abundance: -; CDR3aa: CASSPPNSGANNSPLHF; CDR3nt: TGTGCCAGCTCACCGCCCAACAGTGGGGCTAATAATTCACCCCTCCACTTT
d_gene: -; v_gene: TRBV19; j_gene: TRBJ1-1; abundance: -; CDR3aa: CASAPSQGLVARTEAFF; CDR3nt: TGTGCCAGTGCCCCCTCTCAGGGTCTGGTTGCTCGGACTGAAGCTTTCTTT
d_gene: -; v_gene: TRBV7-9; j_gene: TRBJ1-3; abundance: few; CDR3aa: CASSLDGGNTIYF; CDR3nt: TGTGCCAGCAGCCTTGATGGCGGAAACACCATATATTTT
d_gene: -; v_gene: TRBV6-5; j_gene: TRBJ1-1; abundance: -; CDR3aa: CASSTGLGWTEAFF; CDR3nt: TGTGCCAGCAGCACAGGGTTAGGTTGGACTGAAGCTTTCTTT
d_gene: -; v_gene: TRBV4-2; j_gene: TRBJ2-4; abundance: -; CDR3aa: CASSQEATLAKNIQYF; CDR3nt: TGTGCCAGCAGCCAAGAAGCCACGTTAGCCAAAAACATTCAGTACTTC
d_gene: TRBD1; v_gene: TRBV7-2; j_gene: TRBJ1-2; abundance: -; CDR3aa: CASSDRDRGVNYGYTF; CDR3nt: TGTGCCAGCAGCGACCGGGACAGGGGGGTTAACTATGGCTACACCTTC
d_gene: TRBD1; v_gene: TRBV19; j_gene: TRBJ1-2; abundance: -; CDR3aa: CASSIVDREANGYTF; CDR3nt: TGTGCCAGTAGTATAGTGGACAGGGAGGCGAATGGCTACACCTTC
d_gene: TRBD1; v_gene: TRBV5-1; j_gene: TRBJ1-2; abundance: few; CDR3aa: CASRQGATNYGYTF; CDR3nt: TGCGCCAGCAGACAGGGGGCGACTAACTATGGCTACACCTTC
d_gene: -; v_gene: TRBV18; j_gene: TRBJ2-5; abundance: -; CDR3aa: CASSPQQGRETQYF; CDR3nt: TGTGCCAGCTCACCCCAACAGGGGAGGGAGACCCAGTACTTC
d_gene: -; v_gene: TRBV7-3; j_gene: TRBJ2-1; abundance: -; CDR3aa: CASSLQQGSEQFF; CDR3nt: TGTGCCAGCAGCTTACAACAGGGCAGTGAGCAGTTCTTC
d_gene: TRBD2; v_gene: TRBV11-2; j_gene: TRBJ2-3; abundance: once; CDR3aa: CASSQKAGGGTDTQYF; CDR3nt: TGTGCCAGCAGCCAGAAAGCGGGAGGGGGCACAGATACGCAGTATTTT
d_gene: TRBD1; v_gene: TRBV12-5; j_gene: TRBJ1-5; abundance: -; CDR3aa: CASGFTGTGGTQHF; CDR3nt: TGTGCTAGTGGTTTCACCGGGACAGGGGGGACCCAGCATTTT
d_gene: -; v_gene: TRBV7-9; j_gene: TRBJ1-2; abundance: -; CDR3aa: CASSLRTFYGYTF; CDR3nt: TGTGCCAGCAGCCTTAGAACTTTCTATGGCTACACCTTC
d_gene: TRBD1; v_gene: TRBV9; j_gene: TRBJ1-2; abundance: once; CDR3aa: CASSAPPATGGAGYGYTF; CDR3nt: TGTGCCAGCAGCGCCCCCCCTGCGACAGGGGGCGCTGGCTATGGCTACACCTTC
d_gene: -; v_gene: TRBV5-4; j_gene: TRBJ2-7; abundance: few; CDR3aa: CASSLVGWGEGDEQYF; CDR3nt: TGTGCCAGCAGCTTGGTCGGGTGGGGAGAGGGTGACGAGCAGTACTTC
d_gene: -; v_gene: TRBV18; j_gene: TRBJ1-2; abundance: -; CDR3aa: CASSPSDGIYGYTF; CDR3nt: TGTGCCAGCTCACCTTCCGACGGGATCTATGGCTACACCTTC